This T cell receptor beta chain was identified in a study of beta chain features in type 1 diabetes. Every single donor gave one heparinised blood draw, and these averaged about 110 mL. Study-level results: The naive, central memory and Treg TCRB repertoires of patients appeared to be more similar to one another than those of healthy donors.

Sequencing targeted expressed TCRB transcripts, as all isolated RNA had been reverse transcribed. Method: immunoSEQ multiplex PCR; TCRdb's copy keeps in-frame clones and lacks some. This sample has 500,000 to 700,000 clones; roughly 16% occur once, and the top ten carry more than 0.08%. Comment on this clone: Its antigen remains unidentified.

Germline CDR1 reads MNHEY; CDR2 reads SVGAGI. The CDR3 has 13 residues. Trimming removed 7 bases from V and 0 bases from J, with 7 bases in between. V usage is TRBV6-5 and J usage is TRBJ1-3; D gene ambiguous. The sequence derives from a man aged 18-30 years in good health. The specimen was naive CD4+ T cells from blood. Here the CDR3 reads CASTASSGNTIYF. The DNA of the CDR3 is TGTGCCAGCACGGCTTCCTCTGGAAACACCATATATTTT.